The rows below give T cell receptor beta chains drawn from one sample of a study of OX40 agonist ivuxolimab in advanced cancers. Libraries were prepared by immunoSEQ multiplex PCR; TCRdb keeps only in-frame clonotypes and omits some of them. The sample includes approximately 54,000 clones, approximately 89% of them seen just once. Specimen: CD4+ or CD8+ T cells sorted from blood, collected in a trial of the OX40 agonist ivuxolimab. These receptor sequences come from an adult with an advanced solid tumor such as melanoma, head and neck, liver or kidney cancer. Each CDR3 is given with its conserved first and last residue. The D gene is left open where the match is weak. Where a row states a size, it is once, few, many or the class of an expanded clone; other rows omit it.

abundance	j_gene	v_gene	d_gene	CDR3nt	CDR3aa
-	TRBJ1-5	TRBV21-1	-	TGTGCCAGCAGCAAAGGTGAACAGGGGGCTAATCAGCCCCAGCATTTT	CASSKGEQGANQPQHF
-	TRBJ1-1	TRBV4-3	TRBD1	TGCGCCAGCAGCCCTCTTGACAGGGCGGGCACTGAAGCTTTCTTT	CASSPLDRAGTEAFF
-	TRBJ1-5	TRBV5-4	TRBD1	TGTGCCAGCAGCTTGGACCGGGCAGGGGGTCAGTCCCAGCATTTT	CASSLDRAGGQSQHF
-	TRBJ1-5	TRBV30	-	TGTGCCTGGAGCGGGGACGGAATCCATCAGCCCCAGCATTTT	CAWSGDGIHQPQHF
-	TRBJ2-7	TRBV28	-	TGTGCCAGCAAGACTAGACTTTACGAGCAGTACTTC	CASKTRLYEQYF
-	TRBJ2-1	TRBV11-3	TRBD2	TGTGCCAGCAGCTTATCGACTAGCGGGAGGCTGAATGAGCAGTTCTTC	CASSLSTSGRLNEQFF
-	TRBJ1-1	TRBV9	-	TGTGCCAGCAGTCAGGGGTCCACTGAAGCTTTCTTT	CASSQGSTEAFF
-	TRBJ1-5	TRBV10-1	TRBD1	TGCGCCAGCAGGTTCGGGACAGGGGGCCGTCAGCCCCAGCATTTT	CASRFGTGGRQPQHF
-	TRBJ1-1	TRBV19	-	TGTGCCAGTAGTGGAGGGGGGATAGCTGAAGCTTTCTTT	CASSGGGIAEAFF
once	TRBJ2-7	TRBV28	-	TGTGCCAGCAGGCCTCCATGGAGCAGATCTCCCAACGAGCAGTACTTC	CASRPPWSRSPNEQYF
-	TRBJ2-1	TRBV6-5	TRBD2	TGTGCCAGCAGTTCTGCTCAGGGACTACTTGACAATGAGCAGTTCTTC	CASSSAQGLLDNEQFF
-	TRBJ1-2	TRBV13	-	TGTGCCAGCAGCCCCGAACTGCCCGCCGTTTATGGCTACACCTTC	CASSPELPAVYGYTF
-	TRBJ1-2	TRBV4-1	TRBD1	TGCGCCAGCAGCCCGGGGGACAGGCTTTTCTATGGCTACACCTTC	CASSPGDRLFYGYTF
-	TRBJ2-7	TRBV11-2	-	TGTGCCAGCAATCATATAGGGGAGAGCTCCTACGAGCAGTACTTC	CASNHIGESSYEQYF
-	TRBJ1-3	TRBV13	-	TGTGCCAGCACGGGGGCAGGAGAGGGTCTCGGAAACACCATATATTTT	CASTGAGEGLGNTIYF
-	TRBJ2-7	TRBV7-2	TRBD2	TGTGCCAGCAGCCCGTGGACTAGCGGGATGGGAACCTACGAGCAGTACTTC	CASSPWTSGMGTYEQYF